The 32 T cell receptor beta chains given below trace back to one sample, sequenced in a study of T cells after yellow fever vaccination. Using its own MiXCR run on the 5' RACE reads, TCRdb lists one record per CDR3 protein. Of about 310,000 distinct CDR3 sequences listed, roughly 3.5% are singletons. The source was PBMCs, collected on the day of the yellow fever booster vaccination. The receptors here all came from a man younger than 30 who received the YFV17D yellow fever vaccine.

This clonotype was detected ten times or more. The CDR3 DNA reads TGTGCCAGCAGTTTACTTTTGGGGGGGACCCAGTACTTC. It encodes CASSLLLGGTQYF. This chain connects TRBV12-3 or TRBV12-4 to TRBJ2-5; D is possibly TRBD2 (6 bases). This CDR3 region has 13 residues. The V and J ends lost 2 bases and 7 bases respectively, with 11 bases between them.

This clonotype was found many times. The CDR3 DNA follows: TGTGCCAGCAGAAAGAGGGGCCCCTACGAGCAGTACTTC. It encodes CASRKRGPYEQYF. V gene TRBV6-1 combines with J gene TRBJ2-7; the D call may be TRBD1 or TRBD2 (5 bases each). From germline, CDR1 is MNHNS and CDR2 SASEGT. The V and J ends lost 6 bases and 2 bases respectively, with 11 bases between them. The CDR3 is 13 amino acids.

The chain joins TRBV5-6 to TRBJ2-7; D gene ambiguous. Germline CDR1 and CDR2: SGHDT and YYEEEE. Trimming pared 0 bases from V and 3 bases from J, leaving 10 bases between. The CDR3 has 14 amino acids. This CDR3 reads CASSLGSAGYEQYV. The CDR3 nucleotides are TGTGCCAGCAGCTTGGGTTCAGCCGGCTACGAGCAGTACGTC.

In this sample, this clonotype turned up many times. This rearrangement joins TRBV6-5 to TRBJ2-3; TRBD1 might be the D (5 bases). Trimming stripped 6 bases from V and 5 bases from J, with 9 bases between. Germline assignment: CDR1 MNHEY and CDR2 SVGAGI. The CDR3 is 12 amino acids. CDR3 DNA sequence: TGTGCCAGCAGGACCCAGGGAGATACGCAGTATTTT. Amino acid sequence: CASRTQGDTQYF.

The chain has TRBV6-5 and TRBJ1-1, with D possibly TRBD1 on 6 matching bases. V lost 6 bases, J lost 1 base, and 15 bases lay in between. The CDR3 totals 15 residues. Germline values: CDR1 MNHEY, CDR2 SVGAGI. The CDR3 coding sequence is TGTGCCAGCAGCCTAGCCGGGACATGGAACACTGAAGCTTTCTTT. Translating gives CASSLAGTWNTEAFF.

This clonotype was detected many times. This sequence joins TRBV7-6 and TRBJ2-1, with TRBD2 matching 14 bases. V lost 5 bases to trimming and J lost 5 bases; unmatched junction nucleotides: 8. Germline values: CDR1 SGHVS, CDR2 FNYEAQ. The CDR3 covers 17 residues. CDR3 in DNA: TGTGCCAGCAGCCCGACCCTGACTAGCGGGGGGGACAATGAGCAGTTCTTC. It translates to CASSPTLTSGGDNEQFF. Full variable domain (rest looked up from reference TRBV7-6 and TRBJ2-1): GAGVSQSPRYKVTKRGQDVALRCDPISGHVSLYWYRQALGQGPEFLTYFNYEAQQDKSGLPNDRFSAERPEGSISTLTIQRTEQRDSAMYRCASSPTLTSGGDNEQFFGPGTRLTVL.

This clonotype has just a few counts. This chain connects TRBV6-6 to TRBJ2-4; D may be TRBD2 (6 bases). V lost 0 bases and J lost 4, with 16 bases in between. The length of the CDR3 is 17 residues. From germline, CDR1 is MNHNY and CDR2 SVGAGI (reference sequence). The CDR3 sequence is CASSYSLGREKKNIQYF. The CDR3 DNA reads TGTGCCAGCAGTTACTCACTCGGGCGGGAAAAAAAAAACATTCAGTACTTC.

This clonotype was found a few times. The chain recombines TRBV6-5 with TRBJ1-5; D gene ambiguous. V gave up 0 bases and J gave up 6 bases, with 9 bases separating them. The CDR3 totals 14 residues. CDR1 MNHEY and CDR2 SVGAGI come from the germline V gene. CDR3 coding DNA: TGTGCCAGCAGTTACTCGATAAGCGGTCAGCCCCAGCATTTT. Translating gives CASSYSISGQPQHF.

The chain is built from TRBV29-1 and TRBJ2-3; no reliable D call. Germline loops: CDR1 SQVTM, CDR2 ANQGSEA. Trimming shortened V by 1 base and J by 6 bases, and 11 bases separated the two germline ends. CDR3 length equals 13 residues. Written as DNA, the CDR3 is TGCAGCGTTGAAGTTCGGTGGTTGGATACGCAGTATTTT. This translates into CSVEVRWLDTQYF.

The chain is built from TRBV11-2 and TRBJ1-1; D is undetermined. The CDR3 has 18 amino acids. Germline CDR1 is SGHAT and CDR2 is FQNNGV. V was clipped by 0 bases and J by 0 bases, with 17 bases between them. The DNA of the CDR3 is TGTGCCAGCAGCTTAGATTTACTTTCCGGATCCCTGAACACTGAAGCTTTCTTT. Its protein product is CASSLDLLSGSLNTEAFF.

This chain joins TRBV5-5 and TRBJ1-2; 8 bases match TRBD1. The CDR3 extends over 18 amino acids. Germline loops: CDR1 SGHKS, CDR2 YYEKEE (reference sequence). The trim removed 0 bases at V and 4 bases at J, leaving 14 bases unmatched. The CDR3 loop is CASSLGLIRDRISYGYTF. CDR3 DNA: TGTGCCAGCAGCTTGGGGTTAATACGGGACAGGATATCCTATGGCTACACCTTC. Full variable domain (rest looked up from reference TRBV5-5 and TRBJ1-2): DAGVTQSPTHLIKTRGQQVTLRCSPISGHKSVSWYQQVLGQGPQFIFQYYEKEERGRGNFPDRFSARQFPNYSSELNVNALLLGDSALYLCASSLGLIRDRISYGYTFGSGTRLTVV.

The chain has TRBV19 and TRBJ2-2; D gene uncertain. This CDR3 is built from 13 residues. V gave up 7 bases and J gave up 2 bases, with 8 bases separating them. CDR1 and CDR2 from the germline V gene are LNHDA and SQIVND (reference sequence). The CDR3 region has the DNA TGTGCCAGTACCGAGCCCAACACCGGGGAGCTGTTTTTT. This translates into CASTEPNTGELFF.

At least ten counts were recorded for this clonotype. The V call is TRBV2, the J call TRBJ1-5; D might be TRBD1 (6 bases). The CDR3 contains 11 residues. V was clipped by 8 bases and J by 9 bases, with 11 bases between them. In germline, CDR1 is SNHLY, CDR2 FYNNEI. The CDR3 DNA sequence: TGTGCCAGCTCACAAGGGGGGCCCCAGCATTTT. It specifies CASSQGGPQHF.

The chain recombines TRBV6-1 with TRBJ2-5, with TRBD2 matching over 8 bases. Germline CDR1 is MNHNS and CDR2 is SASEGT. V shed 2 bases, J shed 5 bases, and the junction held 13 bases outside the gene matches. The CDR3 spans 17 residues. The CDR3 protein is CASSESTSGGGTETQYF. The CDR3 DNA reads TGTGCCAGCAGTGAATCTACTAGCGGAGGTGGAACGGAGACCCAGTACTTC.

This clonotype turned up a few times. This chain uses TRBV20-1 with TRBJ1-5, with TRBD1 identical over 8 bases. Germline V gene data show CDR1 as DFQATT and CDR2 as SNEGSKA (reference sequence). V trimming: 6 bases; J trimming: 7 bases; junction bases outside the gene matches: 11. The CDR3 contains 14 residues. The CDR3 here is CSAKRQGRGQPQHF. In DNA, the CDR3 is TGCAGTGCCAAGAGACAGGGGAGAGGGCAGCCCCAGCATTTT.

This chain uses TRBV6-1 with TRBJ2-3, with 7 bases identical to TRBD2. Germline loops: CDR1 MNHNS, CDR2 SASEGT. V was pared by 5 bases and J by 6 bases, with 11 bases of the junction left unmatched. This CDR3 is 15 amino acids long. CDR3 nucleotide sequence: TGTGCCAGCAGTCGCCGGACTAGGAGCGAGGATACGCAGTATTTT. Protein: CASSRRTRSEDTQYF.

This clonotype occurred many times. The genes are TRBV12-3 or TRBV12-4 and TRBJ2-3; 8 bases are shared with TRBD1. The CDR3 length is 14 residues. J lost 2 bases, V lost 7 bases, and 5 bases had no gene match. Here the CDR3 DNA reads TGTGCCAGCACCCTGACAGGGGTCACAGATACGCAGTATTTT. It encodes CASTLTGVTDTQYF.

This clonotype was recorded many times. The rearrangement joins TRBV20-1 to TRBJ2-5; D call uncertain. The CDR3 contains 10 residues. The germline CDR1 and CDR2 sequences are DFQATT and SNEGSKA (reference sequence). Trimming pared 6 bases from V and 7 bases from J, leaving 9 bases between. CDR3 sequence (DNA): TGCAGTGCGGGTCGCTGGACCCAGTACTTC. This translates into CSAGRWTQYF.

This clonotype was found a few times. The chain links TRBV7-3 to TRBJ1-1, with D maybe TRBD1 (5 bases). V was trimmed by 5 bases and J by 3 bases, leaving 13 bases between them. Germline CDR1 SGHTA, CDR2 FQGTGA. This CDR3 region has 14 residues. The DNA of the CDR3 is TGTGCCAGCAGCGCCCAGGGAAGGCACACTGAAGCTTTCTTT. This codes for CASSAQGRHTEAFF.

This clonotype was seen more than once but under ten times. The rearrangement links TRBV11-1 to TRBJ1-1; D not resolved. Germline-derived CDR1 and CDR2 are SGHAT and FQDESV (reference sequence). V lost 2 bases and J lost 3, with 7 bases in between. CDR3 length: 13 residues. CDR3 loop: CASSLYIDTEAFF. Written as DNA, the CDR3 is TGTGCCAGCAGCTTATATATCGACACTGAAGCTTTCTTT.

This clonotype has ten or more counts. This chain uses TRBV7-2 with TRBJ1-4; TRBD1 might be the D (6 bases). Germline CDR1 SGHTA, CDR2 FQGNSA. This CDR3 comprises 15 residues. V lost 5 bases to trimming and J lost 4 bases, with 14 bases between them. The CDR3 loop is CASSASGAINEKLFF. CDR3 bases: TGTGCCAGCAGCGCCTCAGGGGCGATTAATGAAAAACTGTTTTTT.

This chain joins TRBV5-1 and TRBJ1-1; perhaps TRBD1 as D (6 bases). CDR3 size: 17 residues. Trimming pared 4 bases from V and 3 bases from J, leaving 22 bases between. Germline V gives CDR1 SGHRS, CDR2 YFSETQ. CDR3 sequence (DNA): TGCGCCAGCAGCCGGATGATCTACCCGGACAGAGACACTGAAGCTTTCTTT. It translates to CASSRMIYPDRDTEAFF.

This clonotype was counted a few times. The rearrangement uses TRBV7-2 and TRBJ1-2; D call uncertain. V was trimmed by 0 bases and J by 2 bases, leaving 7 bases between them. CDR1 and CDR2 from the germline V gene are SGHTA and FQGNSA. CDR3 length: 14 amino acids. DNA of the CDR3: TGTGCCAGCAGCTTAGCGGTAAACAACTATGGCTACACCTTC. This sequence encodes CASSLAVNNYGYTF.

This clonotype was seen at least ten times. This chain uses TRBV10-3 with TRBJ2-7; D might be TRBD2 (5 bases). The V gene's germline CDR1 is ENHRY and CDR2 SYGVKD. This CDR3 comprises 11 residues. The CDR3 reads CATMRDYEQYV. The CDR3 DNA sequence: TGTGCGACAATGAGGGACTACGAGCAGTACGTC.

This clonotype has ten or more counts. The V and J genes are TRBV29-1 and TRBJ1-2; D is unresolved. V was trimmed by 4 bases and J by 3 bases, leaving 6 bases between them. The CDR3 is 11 residues long. The germline gives CDR1 SQVTM, CDR2 ANQGSEA. CDR3 DNA: TGCAGCGTTGCCGGGCACTATGGCTACACCTTC. Translating it yields CSVAGHYGYTF.

This chain joins TRBV25-1 and TRBJ1-2; D is ambiguous. Germline loops: CDR1 MGHDK, CDR2 SYGVNS. This CDR3 has 15 residues. V gave up 3 bases and J gave up 8 bases, with 19 bases separating them. The CDR3 loop reads CASSEVRAPRRGYTF. The CDR3 DNA is TGTGCCAGCAGTGAGGTGCGAGCCCCGCGAAGAGGCTACACCTTC.

This clonotype was observed many times. The CDR3 protein is CASSSPGGQQETQYF. In DNA, the CDR3 is TGCGCCAGCAGCTCCCCCGGGGGGCAGCAAGAGACCCAGTACTTC. This chain links TRBV5-1 with TRBJ2-5; maybe TRBD2 (7 bases). Deletions cut 3 bases from V and 2 bases from J, with 14 bases between. Germline-derived CDR1 and CDR2 are SGHRS and YFSETQ. CDR3 length: 15 amino acids.

This clonotype was seen more than once but under ten times. The chain recombines TRBV19 with TRBJ2-7; no clear D gene. CDR3 length equals 13 residues. V lost 2 bases to trimming and J lost 4 bases, with 9 bases between them. CDR1 is LNHDA and CDR2 is SQIVND in the germline V gene (reference sequence). As DNA, the CDR3 is TGTGCCAGTAGTATAAGGGCCGGGTACGAGCAGTACGTC. Protein product: CASSIRAGYEQYV.

This chain links TRBV7-6 with TRBJ1-2; 9 positions agree with TRBD1. The CDR3 has 12 residues. The J segment lost 6 bases and the V segment lost 5 bases, leaving 1 base of the junction unmatched. Germline loops: CDR1 SGHVS, CDR2 FNYEAQ. The CDR3 nucleotides read TGTGCCAGCAGCGGGACAGGGCATGGCTACACCTTC. Amino acids: CASSGTGHGYTF.

In this sample, this clonotype turned up many times. The chain is built from TRBV12-3 or TRBV12-4 and TRBJ1-2; D is perhaps TRBD1 (5 bases). The CDR3 is made up of 13 amino acids. The V gene lost 7 bases and the J gene lost 0 bases, with 9 bases spanning the gap. CDR3 protein: CASIKTANYGYTF. Written as DNA, the CDR3 is TGTGCCAGCATCAAGACAGCTAACTATGGCTACACCTTC.

The sample holds many counts of this clonotype. The rearrangement links TRBV3-1 to TRBJ2-1, with a possible D match to TRBD2 (6 bases). In germline, CDR1 is LGHDT, CDR2 YNNKEL (reference sequence). The ends were cut back, 7 bases at V and 5 bases at J, with 15 bases in the middle. This CDR3 has 14 residues. CDR3 sequence: CASTRRGGDNEQFF. The CDR3 nucleotides read TGTGCCAGCACCCGCCGGGGCGGGGACAATGAGCAGTTCTTC.

This clonotype was recorded many times. The chain links TRBV20-1 to TRBJ2-3; 7 nucleotides line up with TRBD2. CDR3 length: 15 residues. Trimming at V came to 1 base and at J to 4 bases, leaving 8 bases not matched to a gene. CDR1 and CDR2 from the germline V gene are DFQATT and SNEGSKA (reference sequence). This CDR3 reads CSARAGGLTSDTQYF. DNA of the CDR3: TGCAGTGCTAGAGCGGGGGGACTCACCTCAGATACGCAGTATTTT.